This T cell receptor (beta chain) was identified during a study of blood T cell repertoires in COVID-19. For the study at large: Researchers got acute and convalescent COVID-19 samples from the United States, Italy and Spain. Sources were T cells, B-cell-depleted T cells, or PBMCs; the material itself was cDNA or gDNA.

How the authors handled the data: Amplification of reference gene primers provided the estimated nucleated cell counts. Generated by immunoSEQ multiplex PCR, the TCRdb table keeps only in-frame clones and is missing some. V and J calls and clone size are as listed in that table; D and trimming were resolved from the DNA. The table shows almost 300,000 clones, with around 90% occurring only once. CDR1 is MNHEY, CDR2 SVGAGI, per germline. There are 14 residues in the CDR3. Trimming stripped 8 bases from V and 4 bases from J, with 15 bases between. Material for sequencing was peripheral blood. The chain uses TRBV6-5 and TRBJ1-3; D perhaps matches TRBD1 (6 bases). The TCR was taken from a man aged 70 or older with acute or convalescent COVID-19. DNA of the CDR3: TGTGCCAGCGCAACTTCGGGACAAGGAAACACCATATATTTT. This codes for CASATSGQGNTIYF.